This TCR beta chain was identified in a study of T cell responses to AZD1222 COVID-19 vaccine. Study-wide results and caveats: The peak T cell response came first, and repertoires were sampled only after it. The study found Spike-specific TCR breadth and depth rose after two AZD1222 doses. Only 5 to 7 individuals given AZD1222 were seropositive at baseline. The donors showed a predominance of white British ancestry and of females, with possible underestimation of clonal diversity.

The protocol was immunoSEQ multiplex PCR, while the TCRdb copy is restricted to in-frame clones and leaves out a portion. The repertoire consists of 35,000 to 55,000 clones, with 83% occurring once and the leading ten covering roughly half. As regards this clone: Its antigen remains unidentified.

Looked up from germline, CDR1 is SGHTA and CDR2 is FQGTGA. The CDR3 is 13 residues long. The V gene lost 1 base and the J gene lost 4 bases, with 6 bases spanning the gap. Sequencing was performed on peripheral blood, taken on day 0 of AZD1222 vaccination. V is TRBV7-3 and J is TRBJ2-3, with a tentative D call TRBD1 (6 bases). The clonotype was recovered from an adult in good health. This CDR3 reads CASSLKGADTQYF. CDR3 DNA sequence: TGTGCCAGCAGCTTAAAGGGGGCAGATACGCAGTATTTT.